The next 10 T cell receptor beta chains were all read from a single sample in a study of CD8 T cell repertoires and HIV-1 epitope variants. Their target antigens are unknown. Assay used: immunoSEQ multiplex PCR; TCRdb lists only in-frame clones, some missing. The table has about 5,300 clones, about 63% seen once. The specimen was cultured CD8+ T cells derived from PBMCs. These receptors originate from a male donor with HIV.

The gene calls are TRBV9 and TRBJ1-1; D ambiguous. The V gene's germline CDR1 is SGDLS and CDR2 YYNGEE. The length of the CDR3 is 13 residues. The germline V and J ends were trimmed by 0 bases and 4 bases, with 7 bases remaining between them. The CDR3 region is CASSVGVATEAFF. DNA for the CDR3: TGTGCCAGCAGCGTAGGGGTGGCCACTGAAGCTTTCTTT.

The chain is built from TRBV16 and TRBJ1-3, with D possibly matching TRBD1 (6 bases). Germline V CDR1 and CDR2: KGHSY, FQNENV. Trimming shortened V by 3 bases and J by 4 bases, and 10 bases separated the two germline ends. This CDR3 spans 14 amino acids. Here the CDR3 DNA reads TGTGCCAGCAGCCACGACAGGCTCGGAAACACCATATATTTT. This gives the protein CASSHDRLGNTIYF.

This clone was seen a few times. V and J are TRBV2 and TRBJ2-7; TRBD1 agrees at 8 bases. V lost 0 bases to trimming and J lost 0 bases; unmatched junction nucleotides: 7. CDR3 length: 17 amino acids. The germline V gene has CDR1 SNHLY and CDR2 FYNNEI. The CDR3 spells CASSEAPGQDYSYEQYF. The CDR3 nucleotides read TGTGCCAGCAGTGAAGCGCCGGGACAGGACTACTCCTACGAGCAGTACTTC.

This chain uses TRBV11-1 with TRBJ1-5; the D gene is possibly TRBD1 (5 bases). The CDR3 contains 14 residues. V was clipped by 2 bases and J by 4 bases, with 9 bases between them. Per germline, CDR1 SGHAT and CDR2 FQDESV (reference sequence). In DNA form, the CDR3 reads TGTGCCAGCAGCTTACAGGGTGGAAATCAGCCCCAGCATTTT. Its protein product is CASSLQGGNQPQHF.

CDR3 in DNA: TGCGCCAGCAGCCAAGATCAGGGGTCCGACGAGCAGTACTTC. Amino acids: CASSQDQGSDEQYF. The J gene is TRBJ2-7, the V gene TRBV4-3; D possibly corresponds to TRBD1 (6 bases). From germline, CDR1 is LGHNA and CDR2 YSLEER. Trimming stripped 0 bases from V and 5 bases from J, with 11 bases between. CDR3 length equals 14 residues.

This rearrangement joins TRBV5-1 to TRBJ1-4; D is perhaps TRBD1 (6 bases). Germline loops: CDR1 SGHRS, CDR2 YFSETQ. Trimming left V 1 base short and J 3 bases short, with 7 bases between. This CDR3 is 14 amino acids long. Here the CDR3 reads CASSLTGSNEKLFF. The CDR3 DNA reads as TGCGCCAGCAGCTTGACAGGGTCTAATGAAAAACTGTTTTTT. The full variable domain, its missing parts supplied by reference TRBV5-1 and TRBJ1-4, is KAGVTQTPRYLIKTRGQQVTLSCSPISGHRSVSWYQQTPGQGLQFLFEYFSETQRNKGNFPGRFSGRQFSNSRSEMNVSTLELGDSALYLCASSLTGSNEKLFFGSGTQLSVL.

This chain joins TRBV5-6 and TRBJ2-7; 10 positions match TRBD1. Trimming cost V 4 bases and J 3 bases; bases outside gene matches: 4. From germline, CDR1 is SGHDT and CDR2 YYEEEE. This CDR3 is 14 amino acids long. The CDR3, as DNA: TGTGCCAGCAGCCAGGGACAGGGGAGCTACGAGCAGTACTTC. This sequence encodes CASSQGQGSYEQYF.

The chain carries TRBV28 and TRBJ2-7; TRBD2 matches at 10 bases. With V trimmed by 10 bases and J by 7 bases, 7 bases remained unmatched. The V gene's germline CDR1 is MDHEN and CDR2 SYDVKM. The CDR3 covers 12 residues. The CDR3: CATSRTSGEQYF. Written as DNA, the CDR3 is TGTGCCACTTCGAGGACTAGCGGAGAGCAGTACTTC.

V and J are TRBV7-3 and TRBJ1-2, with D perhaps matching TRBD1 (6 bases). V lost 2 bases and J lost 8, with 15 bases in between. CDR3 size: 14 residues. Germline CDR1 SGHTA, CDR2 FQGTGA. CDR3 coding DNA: TGTGCCAGCAGCTTACAGGTGCCAGGGGAAGGCTACACCTTC. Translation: CASSLQVPGEGYTF.

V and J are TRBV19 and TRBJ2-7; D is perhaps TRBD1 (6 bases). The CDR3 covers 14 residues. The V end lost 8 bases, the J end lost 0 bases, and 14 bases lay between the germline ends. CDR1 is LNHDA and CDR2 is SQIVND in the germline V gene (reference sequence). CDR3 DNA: TGTGCCAGTTCGGTGGGGACAATCTCCTACGAGCAGTACTTC. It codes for CASSVGTISYEQYF.